This TCR beta chain stems from a study of T-cell reconstitution after alpha-beta-depleted transplantation in children. Whole-study results and caveats: The high TCRbeta diversity at day 60 in some patients came from surviving recipient T cells and thymic progenitors. Roughly two months post-transplant, alpha-beta T cells reportedly originated from several hundred graft clones that had expanded.

There are a few counts of this clonotype. Antigen: not known. TCRbeta library preparation incorporated unique molecular identifiers. TCRdb recomputed calls from the PCR reads with MiXCR, one row per CDR3 protein. The table has approximately 500,000 distinct CDR3 sequences, 10% seen once; the top ten hold just over 2%. CDR3 size: 14 residues. Unmatched junction bases numbered 7, after V lost 8 bases and J lost 2 bases. CDR1 GTSNPN and CDR2 SVGIG come from the germline V gene (reference sequence). Sequenced material: PBMCs, taken before TCRalphabeta/CD19-depleted stem cell transplant. The J gene is TRBJ2-2, the V gene TRBV30; 8 bases are a match to TRBD1. The TCR originated in a child aged 2-15 years with inherited bone marrow failure, due to receive a stem cell transplant. As DNA, the CDR3 is TGTGCCGGAAACAGGGGGGATAACACCGGGGAGCTGTTTTTT. Its protein is CAGNRGDNTGELFF.